Shown below are 19 T cell receptor beta chains from a single sample sequenced in a study of OX40 agonist ivuxolimab in advanced cancers. Sequenced by immunoSEQ multiplex PCR; TCRdb stores in-frame clones only, minus some. This table holds about 70,000 clones, around 82% found once. The sequencing here drew on CD4+ or CD8+ T cells sorted from blood, taken in a trial of the OX40 agonist ivuxolimab. The receptors were gathered from an adult with an advanced solid tumor such as melanoma, head and neck, liver or kidney cancer.

This clone has a single count. This chain joins TRBV19 and TRBJ1-1; the D is unclear. Germline CDR1 is LNHDA and CDR2 is SQIVND (reference sequence). Trimming shortened V by 5 bases and J by 5 bases, and 12 bases separated the two germline ends. This CDR3 contains 13 residues. CDR3 amino acids: CASSFRVGTEAFF. In DNA form, the CDR3 reads TGTGCCAGTAGTTTCCGGGTTGGGACTGAAGCTTTCTTT. The whole variable domain, remainder taken from reference TRBV19 and TRBJ1-1, is DGGITQSPKYLFRKEGQNVTLSCEQNLNHDAMYWYRQDPGQGLRLIYYSQIVNDFQKGDIAEGYSVSREKKESFPLTVTSAQKNPTAFYLCASSFRVGTEAFFGQGTRLTVV.

V is TRBV5-6 and J is TRBJ2-3; possibly TRBD1 for D (5 bases). CDR1 and CDR2 from the germline V gene are SGHDT and YYEEEE. V shed 4 bases and J shed 2 bases, with 17 bases lying between them. This CDR3 is 16 amino acids long. The CDR3 bases are TGTGCCAGCAGCGGAACAGGTTTTCTGGACACAGATACGCAGTATTTT. This gives the protein CASSGTGFLDTDTQYF.

The CDR3 DNA follows: TGTGCCAGCAGCGTATCCGGTCGGAACACCATATATTTT. Translated, it gives CASSVSGRNTIYF. The V gene is TRBV9, the J gene TRBJ1-3; D is unresolved. CDR3 length: 13 amino acids. The germline V gene has CDR1 SGDLS and CDR2 YYNGEE. Trimming removed 1 base from V and 7 bases from J, with 9 bases in between.

This chain links TRBV5-1 with TRBJ2-5; tentatively, D is TRBD1 or TRBD2 (5 bases each). Trimming removed 0 bases from V and 1 base from J, with 7 bases in between. Germline V gene sequence: CDR1 SGHRS, CDR2 YFSETQ. There are 14 residues in the CDR3. The CDR3 region has the DNA TGCGCCAGCAGCTTGGGGGGGTCCCAAGAGACCCAGTACTTC. This codes for CASSLGGSQETQYF.

The rearrangement uses TRBV7-2 and TRBJ2-3; 10 positions agree with TRBD1. Trimming removed 1 base from V and 4 bases from J; junction bases left unmatched: 5. This CDR3 is built from 16 residues. Germline CDR1 is SGHTA and CDR2 is FQGNSA. The CDR3 DNA reads as TGTGCCAGCAGCTTAGAGACAGGGGGCTGGGCAGATACGCAGTATTTT. Translating gives CASSLETGGWADTQYF.

The chain employs TRBV10-1 and TRBJ2-1, with 14 nucleotides matching TRBD2. CDR1 is WNHNN, CDR2 SYGVQD, per germline (reference sequence). The junction had 6 bases not matched to a gene; V was cut back by 4 bases and J by 4 bases. CDR3 size: 17 residues. The CDR3 reads CASSVRGLAGGYNEQFF. Here the CDR3 DNA reads TGCGCCAGCAGTGTCCGAGGACTAGCGGGGGGATACAATGAGCAGTTCTTC.

Only a few counts were recorded for this clone. The chain combines TRBV7-9 with TRBJ2-2, with 15 bases that match TRBD2. This CDR3 region has 19 residues. Germline CDR1 and CDR2: SEHNR and FQNEAQ (reference sequence). With V trimmed by 0 bases and J by 2 bases, 4 bases remained unmatched. The DNA of the CDR3 is TGTGCCAGCAGCTTAGCCGGACTAGCGGGAGGGCATAACACCGGGGAGCTGTTTTTT. It translates to CASSLAGLAGGHNTGELFF.

V usage is TRBV11-2 and J usage is TRBJ2-7; tentative D call: TRBD1 (5 bases). CDR1 is SGHAT, CDR2 FQNNGV, per germline. V was pared by 1 base and J by 3 bases, with 10 bases between. This CDR3 region has 14 residues. CDR3: CASSLAGANYEQYF. Written as DNA, the CDR3 is TGTGCCAGCAGCTTAGCTGGGGCCAACTACGAGCAGTACTTC.

The chain combines TRBV9 with TRBJ2-3; 8 bases map to TRBD2. CDR3 length: 15 residues. Trimming at V came to 0 bases and at J to 8 bases, leaving 8 bases not matched to a gene. Germline V lookup: CDR1 SGDLS, CDR2 YYNGEE. The CDR3 protein is CASSVEAGGFVTQYF. Written as DNA, the CDR3 is TGTGCCAGCAGCGTAGAGGCGGGGGGCTTTGTTACGCAGTATTTT.

The V call is TRBV6-5, the J call TRBJ1-5; D is undetermined. The CDR3 contains 14 residues. Germline V lookup: CDR1 MNHEY, CDR2 SVGAGI. Trimming removed 2 bases at V and 0 bases at J, with 5 bases between. CDR3 sequence (DNA): TGTGCCAGCAGTTACGGGCCTAGCAATCAGCCCCAGCATTTT. It translates to CASSYGPSNQPQHF.

This clone was observed a few times. The chain has TRBV11-2 and TRBJ1-2, with 10 bases matching TRBD1. Germline V gives CDR1 SGHAT, CDR2 FQNNGV. The CDR3 length is 15 residues. J was trimmed by 3 bases and V by 1 base; bases with no gene match: 2. CDR3 region: CASSLGTGGHYGYTF. In nucleotides, the CDR3 is TGTGCCAGCAGCTTAGGGACAGGGGGACACTATGGCTACACCTTC.

The chain employs TRBV2 and TRBJ2-1; 12 bases line up with TRBD2. Per the germline V gene, CDR1 is SNHLY and CDR2 is FYNNEI. CDR3 length: 14 residues. V was clipped by 6 bases and J by 8 bases; unmatched bases: 5. CDR3 region: CASRASGGVHEQFF. Here the CDR3 DNA reads TGTGCCAGCAGGGCTAGCGGGGGGGTTCATGAGCAGTTCTTC.

V usage is TRBV7-9 and J usage is TRBJ2-5, with 8 nucleotides matching TRBD2. Germline values: CDR1 SEHNR, CDR2 FQNEAQ (reference sequence). The CDR3 contains 16 residues. Trimming at V came to 5 bases and at J to 4 bases, leaving 12 bases not matched to a gene. The CDR3 coding sequence is TGTGCCAGCAGCCCCCCGGGGCTAGCGGGTGGAGAGACCCAGTACTTC. This sequence encodes CASSPPGLAGGETQYF.

The chain uses TRBV5-4 and TRBJ1-2; tentatively, D is TRBD1 (6 bases). CDR1 and CDR2 from the germline V gene are SGHNT and YYREEE (reference sequence). V was shortened by 1 base and J by 2 bases, with 12 bases between the two germline ends. The CDR3 loop spans 15 amino acids. CDR3 protein: CASSLYRDLNYGYTF. The CDR3 nucleotides are TGTGCCAGCAGCTTGTACAGGGACCTGAACTATGGCTACACCTTC.

There are a few counts of this clone. The chain uses TRBV18 and TRBJ2-3; D is unclear. The CDR3 runs 12 residues. CDR1 and CDR2 (germline): KGHSH, LQKENI. Trimming took 2 bases from V and 3 from J, leaving 3 bases between them. The CDR3 DNA follows: TGTGCCAGCTCACCAATGACAGATACGCAGTATTTT. Translated, it gives CASSPMTDTQYF.

The J gene is TRBJ1-2, the V gene TRBV10-2; 8 bases align to TRBD1. V lost 7 bases to trimming and J lost 6 bases; unmatched junction nucleotides: 13. The germline CDR1 and CDR2 sequences are WSHSY and SAAADI. The CDR3 runs to 15 residues. CDR3 in amino acids: CASKDRVGIGDGYTF. In DNA form, the CDR3 reads TGCGCCAGCAAGGACAGGGTAGGGATCGGTGATGGCTACACCTTC.

The chain carries TRBV4-1 and TRBJ2-1; D uncertain. The CDR3 covers 13 residues. The germline V and J ends were trimmed by 4 bases and 15 bases, with 19 bases remaining between them. Germline CDR1 and CDR2: MGHRA and YSYEKL. CDR3 protein: CASSLTSRTPGFF. CDR3 coding DNA: TGCGCCAGCAGCCTGACCTCCAGGACCCCGGGGTTCTTC.

The V and J genes are TRBV19 and TRBJ2-3; D tentatively fits TRBD1 or TRBD2 (7 bases each). The CDR3 is 17 amino acids. The V gene's germline CDR1 is LNHDA and CDR2 SQIVND (reference sequence). Trimming shortened V by 4 bases and J by 1 base, and 18 bases separated the two germline ends. The CDR3 DNA is TGTGCCAGTAGTAACCCCTACAGGGGAGGGGGCACAGATACGCAGTATTTT. It encodes CASSNPYRGGGTDTQYF.

The chain has TRBV6-5 and TRBJ2-6; D is uncertain. Between the trimmed V and J ends, which lost 2 bases and 1 base, there was a span of 3 bases. The CDR3 length is 14 residues. Germline CDR1 is MNHEY and CDR2 is SVGAGI. The CDR3 spells CASSYGSGANVLTF. CDR3 DNA: TGTGCCAGCAGTTACGGGTCTGGGGCCAACGTCCTGACTTTC.